One and the same sample provided the 24 T cell receptor beta chains below, sequenced in a study of blood T cell repertoires in COVID-19. Sequencing used immunoSEQ multiplex PCR; TCRdb keeps in-frame clones, though not all of them. The data hold hundreds of thousands of clones, with roughly 80% observed a single time. The sample consisted of peripheral blood. Every receptor here comes from a woman between 35 and 50 years old with active or convalescent COVID-19.

The CDR3 DNA sequence: TGTGCCAGCAGCTTAGCGCTGGGACAAGGCTACACCTTC. It is translated as CASSLALGQGYTF. The J gene is TRBJ1-2, the V gene TRBV7-9; possibly TRBD1 for D (6 bases). The CDR3 sequence is 13 residues long. Trimming took off 0 bases at V and 8 bases at J, with 10 bases between the two ends. Germline loops: CDR1 SEHNR, CDR2 FQNEAQ (reference sequence).

This clone has only a few counts. The rearrangement uses TRBV18 and TRBJ1-2; 7 bases are a match to TRBD1. The CDR3 extends over 15 amino acids. The junction had 6 bases not matched to a gene; V was cut back by 3 bases and J by 2 bases. CDR1 and CDR2 (germline): KGHSH, LQKENI. CDR3 nucleotide sequence: TGTGCCAGCTCACCCTCGACAGGGATAAACTATGGCTACACCTTC. It encodes CASSPSTGINYGYTF.

The V gene is TRBV4-2, the J gene TRBJ1-5, with a possible D match to TRBD1 (6 bases). This CDR3 is built from 16 residues. Germline loops: CDR1 LGHNA, CDR2 YNFKEQ. V was trimmed by 0 bases and J by 6 bases, leaving 15 bases between them. The CDR3 region is CASSQDYTGLSQPQHF. CDR3 nucleotide sequence: TGTGCCAGCAGCCAAGATTACACAGGGCTGAGTCAGCCCCAGCATTTT.

The chain is built from TRBV5-1 and TRBJ2-5; TRBD1 agrees at 7 bases. The CDR3 has 15 amino acids. Looked up from germline, CDR1 is SGHRS and CDR2 is YFSETQ. V dropped 4 bases and J dropped 5; count of bases not matched to a gene: 11. Here the CDR3 reads CASSGTTGPPETQYF. For the CDR3, the DNA is TGCGCCAGCAGCGGGACGACAGGGCCCCCGGAGACCCAGTACTTC.

The table lists this clone with a few counts. V gene TRBV7-2 combines with J gene TRBJ2-1; D is possibly TRBD1 (6 bases). The CDR3 extends over 15 amino acids. CDR1 and CDR2 from the germline V gene are SGHTA and FQGNSA. The V end was cut by 1 base, the J end by 1 base, with 8 bases between. The CDR3 reads CASSLDTGSYNEQFF. CDR3 in DNA: TGTGCCAGCAGCTTAGATACAGGGTCCTACAATGAGCAGTTCTTC.

V usage is TRBV21-1 and J usage is TRBJ2-3; TRBD2 is taken as the D call from the table, unchecked against the DNA. TRBV21-1 is a pseudogene. This CDR3 contains 17 residues. The CDR3 region has the DNA TGTGCCAGCAGCAACCATGGGACTAGCGGGGACACAGATACGCAGTATTTT. Its protein is CASSNHGTSGDTDTQYF.

The J gene is TRBJ1-2, the V gene TRBV7-9; D not resolved. V was cut by 0 bases and J by 4 bases, with 9 bases left in between. The CDR3 is made up of 14 amino acids. CDR1 is SEHNR and CDR2 is FQNEAQ in the germline V gene (reference sequence). The CDR3 sequence: CASSLAQETYGYTF. The CDR3 DNA reads TGTGCCAGCAGCTTAGCCCAGGAAACCTATGGCTACACCTTC.

This chain links TRBV6-6 with TRBJ2-7, with 12 bases that match TRBD1. Trimming cost V 5 bases and J 8 bases; bases outside gene matches: 16. Germline CDR1 reads MNHNY; CDR2 reads SVGAGI (reference sequence). This CDR3 region has 17 residues. The CDR3: CASSPQNPGTGGSKQYF. CDR3 DNA: TGTGCCAGCAGTCCTCAAAACCCCGGGACAGGGGGCTCCAAGCAGTACTTC.

V and J are TRBV19 and TRBJ1-3, with D unclear. The CDR3 covers 12 residues. CDR1 is LNHDA, CDR2 SQIVND, per germline (reference sequence). The V and J ends lost 3 bases and 10 bases respectively, with 10 bases between them. The CDR3 bases are TGTGCCAGTAGTATTCAGGCGGGGACCATATATTTT. As protein: CASSIQAGTIYF. The full variable domain, its missing parts supplied by reference TRBV19 and TRBJ1-3, is DGGITQSPKYLFRKEGQNVTLSCEQNLNHDAMYWYRQDPGQGLRLIYYSQIVNDFQKGDIAEGYSVSREKKESFPLTVTSAQKNPTAFYLCASSIQAGTIYFGEGSWLTVV.

This chain connects TRBV12-3 or TRBV12-4 to TRBJ1-1; D uncertain. V lost 7 bases to trimming and J lost 11 bases, with 17 bases between them. The CDR3 loop spans 12 amino acids. The DNA for the CDR3 is TGTGCCAGCACCCCTTTGGGCGGGGAGGCTTTCTTT. It yields the protein CASTPLGGEAFF.

The chain links TRBV7-3 to TRBJ2-5; 8 positions match TRBD1. CDR3 size: 13 residues. Germline CDR1 SGHTA, CDR2 FQGTGA. Unmatched junction bases numbered 5, after V lost 9 bases and J lost 2 bases. The CDR3 DNA sequence: TGTGCCAGTGGACAGGGAGCGCAAGAGACCCAGTACTTC. As protein: CASGQGAQETQYF. Filled out from reference TRBV7-3 and TRBJ2-5, the complete variable domain reads GAGVSQTPSNKVTEKGKYVELRCDPISGHTALYWYRQSLGQGPEFLIYFQGTGAADDSGLPNDRFFAVRPEGSVSTLKIQRTERGDSAVYLCASGQGAQETQYFGPGTRLLVL.

V and J are TRBV7-9 and TRBJ1-2, with D uncertain. Germline V gene lookup returns CDR1 SEHNR and CDR2 FQNEAQ (reference sequence). V was pared by 2 bases and J by 0 bases, with 10 bases between. The CDR3 has 15 amino acids. As DNA, the CDR3 is TGTGCCAGCAGCTTACACATGTCCGCTAACTATGGCTACACCTTC. As protein: CASSLHMSANYGYTF.

The V call is TRBV2, the J call TRBJ2-3; 12 bases are shared with TRBD2. The CDR3 has 15 amino acids. Looked up from germline, CDR1 is SNHLY and CDR2 is FYNNEI. Trimming took 10 bases from V and 4 from J; bases not matched to a gene: 9. CDR3 DNA: TGTGCCACTCAGTGGGGACTAGCGGGCTCAGATACGCAGTATTTT. This gives the protein CATQWGLAGSDTQYF. Filled out from reference TRBV2 and TRBJ2-3, the complete variable domain reads EPEVTQTPSHQVTQMGQEVILRCVPISNHLYFYWYRQILGQKVEFLVSFYNNEISEKSEIFDDQFSVERPDGSNFTLKIRSTKLEDSAMYFCATQWGLAGSDTQYFGPGTRLTVL.

This clone was observed once. Sequence at one end of the junction differs from germline and may be a read error. This chain uses TRBV24-1 with TRBJ2-3, with TRBD2 identical over 13 bases. The CDR3 extends over 16 amino acids. CDR1 is KGHDR and CDR2 is SFDVKD in the germline V gene. The CDR3 DNA reads as TGTGCCACCAGTTCATGGACTAGCGGGAGCATAGATACGCAGTATTTT. Translated: CATSSWTSGSIDTQYF.

This clone was seen a handful of times. Different DNA sequences within this sample yield the same CDR3. The chain joins TRBV12-3 or TRBV12-4 to TRBJ1-5, with 8 bases lining up with TRBD1. There are 13 residues in the CDR3. V gave up 4 bases and J gave up 4 bases; unmatched junction bases: 0. CDR3 coding DNA: TGTGCCAGCAGTTACAGGGGGAATCAGCCCCAGCATTTT. Protein sequence: CASSYRGNQPQHF.

The V gene is TRBV12-5, the J gene TRBJ1-4; 7 bases match TRBD1. Germline-derived CDR1 and CDR2 are LGHNT and FRNRAP. CDR3 length equals 16 residues. The junction had 4 bases not matched to a gene; V was cut back by 3 bases and J by 0 bases. This CDR3 is CASGFGTVATNEKLFF. The CDR3, as DNA: TGTGCTAGTGGTTTCGGGACAGTTGCAACTAATGAAAAACTGTTTTTT.

This chain uses TRBV19 with TRBJ1-5, with 12 bases fitting TRBD1. Trimming took 3 bases from V and 3 from J; bases not matched to a gene: 12. The CDR3 sequence is 19 residues long. Germline assignment: CDR1 LNHDA and CDR2 SQIVND (reference sequence). DNA of the CDR3: TGTGCCAGTAGTATGGGGCCGGGACAGGGGGCAGATTTCAATCAGCCCCAGCATTTT. Amino acids: CASSMGPGQGADFNQPQHF.

The CDR3: CASSLDRGTRFQNTQYF. In DNA, the CDR3 is TGTGCCAGCAGCTTAGATCGGGGAACCAGATTCCAGAATACGCAGTATTTT. This chain joins TRBV7-8 and TRBJ2-3, with TRBD2 as a possible D gene (5 bases). Trimming removed 1 base from V and 7 bases from J, with 21 bases in between. This CDR3 spans 17 amino acids. The V gene's germline CDR1 is SGHVS and CDR2 FQNEAQ.

The chain employs TRBV6-5 and TRBJ1-3, with D possibly matching TRBD1 (6 bases). Trimming took 0 bases from V and 0 from J, leaving 9 bases between them. Germline CDR1 reads MNHEY; CDR2 reads SVGAGI. This CDR3 is 16 amino acids long. Here the CDR3 reads CASSYSTGFSGNTIYF. CDR3 sequence (DNA): TGTGCCAGCAGTTACTCGACAGGATTCTCTGGAAACACCATATATTTT.

The gene calls are TRBV27 and TRBJ2-3; 8 nucleotides agree with TRBD2. The germline CDR1 and CDR2 sequences are MNHEY and SMNVEV (reference sequence). This CDR3 region has 16 residues. J lost 6 bases, V lost 5 bases, and 13 bases had no gene match. The CDR3 loop reads CASSPRVAGSGDTQYF. For the CDR3, the DNA is TGTGCCAGCAGTCCCCGGGTAGCGGGAAGCGGGGATACGCAGTATTTT.

The chain employs TRBV7-3 and TRBJ2-1, with D possibly being TRBD2 (5 bases). The CDR3 totals 12 residues. Trimming removed 4 bases from V and 11 bases from J, with 12 bases in between. Looked up from germline, CDR1 is SGHTA and CDR2 is FQGTGA. CDR3 sequence reads: CASSSGTGKQFF. The CDR3 bases are TGTGCCAGCAGCTCAGGTACGGGGAAGCAGTTCTTC. The full variable domain, completed using reference TRBV7-3 and TRBJ2-1, is GAGVSQTPSNKVTEKGKYVELRCDPISGHTALYWYRQSLGQGPEFLIYFQGTGAADDSGLPNDRFFAVRPEGSVSTLKIQRTERGDSAVYLCASSSGTGKQFFGPGTRLTVL.

V usage is TRBV19 and J usage is TRBJ1-2, with 9 nucleotides matching TRBD1. Germline CDR1 and CDR2: LNHDA and SQIVND (reference sequence). The CDR3 is 14 residues long. The junction had 6 bases not matched to a gene; V was cut back by 7 bases and J by 3 bases. CDR3 DNA sequence: TGTGCCAGTATCTCGACAGGGGGGGACTATGGCTACACCTTC. Translated, it gives CASISTGGDYGYTF.

J is TRBJ1-1 and V is TRBV7-6, with TRBD1 matching over 7 bases. V lost 5 bases and J lost 11; bases outside the gene matches: 5. This CDR3 region has 11 residues. The germline V gene encodes CDR1 SGHVS and CDR2 FNYEAQ. This chain's CDR3 is CASSPTGTAFF. The CDR3 DNA reads TGTGCCAGCAGCCCGACAGGGACGGCTTTCTTT.

This chain links TRBV27 with TRBJ2-7; 10 bases are shared with TRBD1. This CDR3 comprises 15 residues. Germline V CDR1 and CDR2: MNHEY, SMNVEV (reference sequence). Trimming at V came to 1 base and at J to 5 bases, leaving 5 bases not matched to a gene. CDR3 nucleotides: TGTGCCAGCAGTTTATTTGGGACAGGGGCCCACGAGCAGTACTTC. It specifies CASSLFGTGAHEQYF.